These 22 T cell receptor beta chains were all obtained from the same sample, sequenced in a study of patients and donors after allogeneic stem cell transplantation. TCRdb re-called the RT-PCR reads through MiXCR, storing one row per CDR3 protein. This sample has around 17,000 distinct CDR3 sequences; 27% occur once, and the top ten carry 35% to 45%. Sequencing used blood, either unsorted or a sorted T cell fraction (not recorded which). These receptors came from a human donor who was either an allogeneic HSCT recipient or a stem cell or donor lymphocyte infusion donor (not recorded which). It is not recorded whose cells these are; they may come from a transplant donor.

This chain uses TRBV4-1 with TRBJ1-2; 8 bases align to TRBD1. Germline values: CDR1 MGHRA, CDR2 YSYEKL. The length of the CDR3 is 15 residues. The junction had 8 bases not matched to a gene; V was cut back by 5 bases and J by 3 bases. The CDR3 DNA is TGCGCCAGCAGCTCCCCCGCAGGGGGCGACTATGGCTACACCTTC. Translated, it gives CASSSPAGGDYGYTF.

The V and J genes are TRBV7-9 and TRBJ1-6; D not resolved. This CDR3 spans 17 amino acids. Germline V lookup: CDR1 SEHNR, CDR2 FQNEAQ (reference sequence). V lost 4 bases to trimming and J lost 9 bases, with 22 bases between them. CDR3 DNA sequence: TGTGCCAGCAGCTCCAGCCCGGGTTCGGGCTCCAGTTCACCCCTCCACTTT. Protein product: CASSSSPGSGSSSPLHF.

The V and J genes are TRBV5-1 and TRBJ1-1; D not resolved. The CDR3 length is 15 residues. Germline V CDR1 and CDR2: SGHRS, YFSETQ. Trimming shortened V by 4 bases and J by 0 bases, and 13 bases separated the two germline ends. In DNA form, the CDR3 reads TGCGCCAGCAGCCCGCTTGGAGGAATGAACACTGAAGCTTTCTTT. Its translation: CASSPLGGMNTEAFF.

The chain uses TRBV10-3 and TRBJ2-1, with D perhaps matching TRBD2 (5 bases). The CDR3 is 13 residues long. CDR1 and CDR2 (germline): ENHRY, SYGVKD. V lost 2 bases and J lost 4, with 6 bases in between. The CDR3 reads CAISERGYNEQFF. The CDR3, as DNA: TGTGCCATCAGTGAGCGGGGTTACAATGAGCAGTTCTTC.

The rearrangement uses TRBV2 and TRBJ1-5; unclear D gene. V lost 11 bases, J lost 7 bases, and 18 bases lay in between. The CDR3 runs 13 residues. Germline values: CDR1 SNHLY, CDR2 FYNNEI. The CDR3 sequence: CACDRGGDQPQHF. In DNA, the CDR3 is TGTGCCTGCGATCGAGGTGGAGACCAGCCCCAGCATTTT.

There are many counts of this clonotype. The CDR3 reads CASSLVGPITEAFF. CDR3 bases: TGTGCCAGCAGCTTAGTTGGGCCGATAACTGAAGCTTTCTTT. The gene calls are TRBV7-2 and TRBJ1-1; no firm D call. The CDR3 runs 14 residues. The ends were cut back, 1 base at V and 5 bases at J, with 11 bases in the middle. CDR1 and CDR2 from the germline V gene are SGHTA and FQGNSA.

This clonotype was observed a few times. The V and J genes are TRBV18 and TRBJ1-2; 7 bases are a match to TRBD1. Germline V CDR1 and CDR2: KGHSH, LQKENI. The CDR3 sequence is 13 residues long. V was clipped by 0 bases and J by 5 bases; unmatched bases: 0. CDR3 in DNA: TGTGCCAGCTCACCACCGGGACAGTATGGCTACACCTTC. Its translation is CASSPPGQYGYTF.

The chain recombines TRBV6-2 or TRBV6-3 with TRBJ2-2; 7 bases agree with TRBD1. Germline CDR1 is MNHEY and CDR2 is SVGEGT. The CDR3 loop spans 11 amino acids. This chain's CDR3 is CGTGNTGELFF. CDR3 nucleotide sequence: TGTGGGACAGGGAACACCGGGGAGCTGTTTTTT.

The gene calls are TRBV12-3 or TRBV12-4 and TRBJ1-1, with 7 nucleotides matching TRBD1. With V trimmed by 8 bases and J by 8 bases, 11 bases remained unmatched. The CDR3 runs to 13 residues. This CDR3 reads CASQTGTKVEAFF. The CDR3 DNA follows: TGTGCCAGCCAGACAGGGACGAAGGTCGAAGCTTTCTTT.

This chain uses TRBV6-6 with TRBJ2-2, with D maybe TRBD1 (6 bases). The CDR3 loop spans 15 amino acids. From germline, CDR1 is MNHNY and CDR2 SVGAGI (reference sequence). Between the trimmed V and J ends, which lost 6 bases and 0 bases, there was a span of 11 bases. In DNA form, the CDR3 reads TGTGCCAGCAGAAGGACAGTCGCGAACACCGGGGAGCTGTTTTTT. It is translated as CASRRTVANTGELFF.

The table lists this clonotype with a few counts. V usage is TRBV29-1 and J usage is TRBJ1-5; D uncertain. This CDR3 has 13 amino acids. The germline V gene encodes CDR1 SQVTM and CDR2 ANQGSEA. V shed 7 bases and J shed 6 bases, with 16 bases lying between them. Here the CDR3 DNA reads TGCAGCGCCGCCCGAGGACTGGGTCAGCCCCAGCATTTT. This translates into CSAARGLGQPQHF.

The chain links TRBV5-6 to TRBJ1-6, with unresolved D. CDR1 is SGHDT and CDR2 is YYEEEE in the germline V gene. Between the trimmed V and J ends, which lost 4 bases and 9 bases, there was a span of 11 bases. The CDR3 is made up of 13 amino acids. The CDR3 sequence is CASSLNGISPLHF. In DNA, the CDR3 is TGTGCCAGCAGCCTCAACGGTATTTCACCCCTCCACTTT. Drawing the rest from reference TRBV5-6 and TRBJ1-6, the complete variable domain is DAGVTQSPTHLIKTRGQQVTLRCSPKSGHDTVSWYQQALGQGPQFIFQYYEEEERQRGNFPDRFSGHQFPNYSSELNVNALLLGDSALYLCASSLNGISPLHFGNGTRLTVT.

This chain connects TRBV5-1 to TRBJ1-1; possible D gene TRBD1, 5 bases. Per the germline V gene, CDR1 is SGHRS and CDR2 is YFSETQ. This CDR3 is 15 amino acids long. With 4 bases removed from V and 3 bases from J, the gap between germline ends came to 16 bases. The CDR3, as DNA: TGCGCCAGCAGCGGGCAGGGAAGGTCGGACACTGAAGCTTTCTTT. Translated: CASSGQGRSDTEAFF.

This clonotype is medium-sized in the sample. This chain joins TRBV4-1 and TRBJ1-3; D perhaps matches TRBD1 (5 bases). Between the trimmed V and J ends, which lost 3 bases and 5 bases, there was a span of 17 bases. Germline-derived CDR1 and CDR2 are MGHRA and YSYEKL. The CDR3 runs 16 residues. CDR3 amino acids: CASSHVNQGIRNTIYF. The CDR3 coding sequence is TGCGCCAGCAGCCACGTCAACCAGGGCATAAGAAACACCATATATTTT.

The chain employs TRBV21-1 and TRBJ2-1; TRBD1, the table's D call, was not compared with the DNA. TRBV21-1 is listed as a pseudogene. The CDR3 is made up of 15 amino acids. The CDR3 here is CASSTRRPGEDEQFF. Written as DNA, the CDR3 is TGTGCCAGCAGCACCCGCCGGCCGGGGGAAGATGAGCAGTTCTTC.

The V and J genes are TRBV12-3 or TRBV12-4 and TRBJ1-1, with D maybe TRBD1 (6 bases). The ends were cut back, 7 bases at V and 6 bases at J, with 18 bases in the middle. The CDR3 is made up of 14 amino acids. In DNA, the CDR3 is TGTGCCAGCACTTTTCGGGGGGGCTCGGCTGAAGCTTTCTTT. It yields the protein CASTFRGGSAEAFF.

The chain links TRBV9 to TRBJ1-2; 10 bases align to TRBD1. Germline-derived CDR1 and CDR2 are SGDLS and YYNGEE. The V and J ends lost 3 bases and 3 bases, in that order; junction bases with no gene match: 5. CDR3 size: 15 residues. In nucleotides, the CDR3 is TGTGCCAGCAGCGGCGGACAGGGGGAGCACTATGGCTACACCTTC. Residues: CASSGGQGEHYGYTF. Using reference TRBV9 and TRBJ1-2 for the parts outside the CDR3, the full variable domain is DSGVTQTPKHLITATGQRVTLRCSPRSGDLSVYWYQQSLDQGLQFLIQYYNGEERAKGNILERFSAQQFPDLHSELNLSSLELGDSALYFCASSGGQGEHYGYTFGSGTRLTVV.

The rearrangement links TRBV7-2 to TRBJ1-2, with 9 bases matching TRBD1. The length of the CDR3 is 13 residues. The germline V gene has CDR1 SGHTA and CDR2 FQGNSA. Trimming took 4 bases from V and 4 from J; bases not matched to a gene: 1. CDR3 in amino acids: CASSSDRGYGYTF. The CDR3 bases are TGTGCCAGCAGCTCGGACAGGGGCTATGGCTACACCTTC.

This clonotype was counted a few times. The genes are TRBV5-1 and TRBJ1-6, with D possibly TRBD1 on 5 matching bases. Germline CDR1 and CDR2: SGHRS and YFSETQ. This CDR3 has 17 residues. V was pared by 1 base and J by 6 bases, with 17 bases between. The CDR3 DNA sequence: TGCGCCAGCAGCTTGTCCGAGGTGAGGGGTTTTAATTCACCCCTCCACTTT. This translates into CASSLSEVRGFNSPLHF.

This clonotype occurred a few times. The chain combines TRBV12-3 or TRBV12-4 with TRBJ1-2; 8 nucleotides align to TRBD1. The CDR3 runs 14 residues. J gave up 5 bases and V 6 bases, and 8 bases lay outside the gene matches. CDR3 bases: TGTGCCAGCAGGGGGACAGGCTATCCTTATGGCTACACCTTC. Protein sequence: CASRGTGYPYGYTF.

V is TRBV27 and J is TRBJ1-1; D may be TRBD1 (6 bases). Germline lookup yields CDR1 MNHEY and CDR2 SMNVEV (reference sequence). V lost 4 bases and J 3 bases, leaving 9 bases between the germline ends. The CDR3 consists of 13 residues. Here the CDR3 reads CASSWDKYTEAFF. CDR3 DNA sequence: TGTGCCAGCAGTTGGGACAAATACACTGAAGCTTTCTTT.

The V and J genes are TRBV28 and TRBJ1-2, with TRBD1 as a possible D gene (6 bases). Trimming shortened V by 5 bases and J by 3 bases, and 10 bases separated the two germline ends. The CDR3 totals 13 residues. Germline CDR1 reads MDHEN; CDR2 reads SYDVKM. CDR3 bases: TGTGCCAGCAGTCAACCAGGGGACTATGGCTACACCTTC. Translated, it gives CASSQPGDYGYTF.